This TCR beta chain was recorded in a study of control samples from healthy donors and cancer patients. V was clipped by 1 base and J by 0 bases, with 7 bases between them. Germline assignment: CDR1 KGHSH and CDR2 LQKENI. The length of the CDR3 is 15 residues. Data came from immunoSEQ multiplex PCR; TCRdb stores just in-frame clones and leaves some out. The sample has over 150,000 clones, roughly 91% seen once. The specimen was blood. The chain carries TRBV18 and TRBJ1-3, with D perhaps TRBD1 (5 bases). The origin of this receptor is a man between 18 and 35 years old in good health. As DNA, the CDR3 is TGTGCCAGCTCACCACAGGGACCCTCTGGAAACACCATATATTTT. Translation gives CASSPQGPSGNTIYF.